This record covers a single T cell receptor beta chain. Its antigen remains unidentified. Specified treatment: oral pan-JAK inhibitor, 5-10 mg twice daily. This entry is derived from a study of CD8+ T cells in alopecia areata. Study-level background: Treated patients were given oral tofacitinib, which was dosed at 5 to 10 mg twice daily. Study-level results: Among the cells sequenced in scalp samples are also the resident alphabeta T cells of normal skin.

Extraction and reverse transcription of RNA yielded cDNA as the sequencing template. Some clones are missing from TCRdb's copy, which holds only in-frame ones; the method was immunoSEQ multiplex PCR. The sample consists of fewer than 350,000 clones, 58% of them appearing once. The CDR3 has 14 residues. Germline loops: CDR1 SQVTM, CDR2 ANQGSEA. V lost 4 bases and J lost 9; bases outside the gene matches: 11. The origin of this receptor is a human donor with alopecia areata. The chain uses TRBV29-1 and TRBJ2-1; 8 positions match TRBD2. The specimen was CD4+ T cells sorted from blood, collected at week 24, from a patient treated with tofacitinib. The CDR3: CSVVGAGGSTEQFF. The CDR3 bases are TGCAGCGTTGTTGGGGCGGGGGGATCGACTGAGCAGTTCTTC.